These 9 T cell receptor beta chains share one sample of origin, sequenced in a study of blood T cells in healthy people across ages. Combining a sample-barcoded 5' primer with a J-beta primer mix, a second PCR ran for roughly 6 to 11 cycles. TCRdb re-derived calls from the 5' RACE reads in MiXCR, one entry per CDR3 protein. This sample has 1.5 million to 2 million distinct CDR3 sequences; about two fifths occur once, and the top ten carry 20% to 25%. Input material: blood. All receptors derive from a human donor in good health.

This chain links TRBV27 with TRBJ2-1, with D possibly called TRBD1 or TRBD2 (5 bases each). The CDR3 is made up of 14 amino acids. The V end lost 2 bases, the J end lost 5 bases, and 10 bases lay between the germline ends. Germline V gives CDR1 MNHEY, CDR2 SMNVEV (reference sequence). The CDR3 reads CASSLRGANNEQFF. DNA of the CDR3: TGTGCCAGCAGTTTACGAGGGGCTAACAATGAGCAGTTCTTC.

This rearrangement joins TRBV4-3 to TRBJ2-7; D possibly corresponds to TRBD2 (6 bases). This CDR3 has 16 amino acids. Germline CDR1 reads LGHNA; CDR2 reads YSLEER. The V end lost 0 bases, the J end lost 7 bases, and 19 bases lay between the germline ends. CDR3 in DNA: TGCGCCAGCAGCCAAGAATGGGCTGGAGGGATCTATGAGCAGTACTTC. This sequence encodes CASSQEWAGGIYEQYF.

This clonotype was counted between two and nine times. The rearrangement uses TRBV2 and TRBJ2-5; 8 bases are shared with TRBD1. Germline values: CDR1 SNHLY, CDR2 FYNNEI. The length of the CDR3 is 14 residues. V was clipped by 6 bases and J by 2 bases; unmatched bases: 5. The CDR3 coding sequence is TGTGCCAGCAGGAACGACAGGGGTCAAGAGACCCAGTACTTC. Translating gives CASRNDRGQETQYF.

The chain has TRBV19 and TRBJ2-1; TRBD1 might be the D (6 bases). V was trimmed by 1 base and J by 5 bases, leaving 21 bases between them. The CDR3 covers 18 residues. Germline CDR1 reads LNHDA; CDR2 reads SQIVND (reference sequence). The CDR3, as DNA: TGTGCCAGTAGTATAGCCTTGGCACTAGGGGGTGTAAACAATGAGCAGTTCTTC. It is translated as CASSIALALGGVNNEQFF.

The CDR3 nucleotides are TGTGCCAGCAGCCCCGTTGGCGGTAACTCCTACAATGAGCAGTTCTTC. The encoded protein is CASSPVGGNSYNEQFF. The rearrangement uses TRBV28 and TRBJ2-1; D is unclear. Germline lookup yields CDR1 MDHEN and CDR2 SYDVKM. CDR3 length: 16 residues. Trimming took off 6 bases at V and 0 bases at J, with 15 bases between the two ends.

The genes are TRBV21-1 and TRBJ1-2; the table's D call TRBD1 went unverified against the DNA. TRBV21-1 is designated a pseudogene. The CDR3 extends over 17 amino acids. CDR3 protein: CASTEMDTGHSNYGYTF. The CDR3 DNA sequence: TGTGCCAGCACCGAAATGGATACGGGACACAGTAACTATGGCTACACCTTC.

This clonotype was observed a handful of times. The chain has TRBV6-1 and TRBJ1-2; possible D gene TRBD1, 5 bases. Trimming left V 10 bases short and J 5 bases short, with 17 bases between. The CDR3 covers 13 residues. From germline, CDR1 is MNHNS and CDR2 SASEGT. The chain's CDR3 is CATLTTVEYGYTF. DNA of the CDR3: TGTGCCACCCTAACGACAGTTGAGTATGGCTACACCTTC.

This rearrangement joins TRBV12-3 or TRBV12-4 to TRBJ1-2; D is uncertain. The CDR3 contains 15 residues. V was clipped by 3 bases and J by 2 bases, with 13 bases between them. The CDR3 spells CASSFGTDGNYGYTF. The CDR3 nucleotides read TGTGCCAGCAGTTTTGGAACCGATGGGAACTATGGCTACACCTTC.

This clonotype has a single count. Relative to the germline gene, one junction end is altered; a read error may explain this. This sequence joins TRBV5-1 and TRBJ2-1, with TRBD2 matching 12 bases. The CDR3 contains 18 residues. Germline assignment: CDR1 SGHRS and CDR2 YFSETQ. DNA for the CDR3: TGCGCCAGCAGCTTGGGGACTAGCGGGGTTGGCTCCTACAGTGAGCAGTTCTTC. It is translated as CASSLGTSGVGSYSEQFF.